This TCR beta chain was found in a study of cytomegalovirus exposure and HLA in healthy donors. Study details: An earlier analysis identified approximately 110 million unique TCR beta sequences in about 170 million T cells. Clustering assigned 81% of the approximately 400 genotyped donors to the Caucasian-associated ancestry cluster.

The PCR used 60 Vbeta and 13 Jbeta primers. Generated by immunoSEQ multiplex PCR, the TCRdb table keeps only in-frame clones and is missing some. This specimen shows roughly 220,000 clones; the ten leading clones hold roughly 1.2%. The material sequenced was PBMCs. This clonotype originated in a girl aged 2 to 10 in good health and CMV-seropositive.

This CDR3 is CASSSWALVQYGYTF. CDR3 in DNA: TGTGCCAGCAGCTCTTGGGCCTTGGTCCAGTATGGCTACACCTTC. This sequence joins TRBV5-6 and TRBJ1-2; D is ambiguous. V lost 3 bases and J 5 bases, leaving 17 bases between the germline ends. The CDR3 is made up of 15 amino acids. The germline gives CDR1 SGHDT, CDR2 YYEEEE. The whole variable domain, remainder taken from reference TRBV5-6 and TRBJ1-2, is DAGVTQSPTHLIKTRGQQVTLRCSPKSGHDTVSWYQQALGQGPQFIFQYYEEEERQRGNFPDRFSGHQFPNYSSELNVNALLLGDSALYLCASSSWALVQYGYTFGSGTRLTVV.